This TCR beta chain was recorded in a study of T cell responses to AZD1222 COVID-19 vaccine. The CDR3 extends over 14 amino acids. V lost 4 bases, J lost 1 base, and 11 bases lay in between. Germline lookup yields CDR1 SGHRS and CDR2 YFSETQ. Overall study results and limits: Donor demographics were predominantly white British with a female majority; clonal diversity may be underestimated. Seropositive at baseline were only six AZD1222 recipients.

Here immunoSEQ multiplex PCR was the method, and the copy in TCRdb shows in-frame clones only, minus some. This sample has 100,000 to 150,000 clones, with approximately 89% found just once. A word on this clone: As yet, its antigen is unknown.

This specimen consisted of peripheral blood, obtained on day 0 of AZD1222 vaccination. This chain joins TRBV5-1 and TRBJ1-1, with a weak D call TRBD1 (6 bases). The sequence was collected from an adult in good health. CDR3 DNA sequence: TGCGCCAGCAGCCCTACAGGGACGAACACTGAAGCTTTCTTT. Translating gives CASSPTGTNTEAFF.